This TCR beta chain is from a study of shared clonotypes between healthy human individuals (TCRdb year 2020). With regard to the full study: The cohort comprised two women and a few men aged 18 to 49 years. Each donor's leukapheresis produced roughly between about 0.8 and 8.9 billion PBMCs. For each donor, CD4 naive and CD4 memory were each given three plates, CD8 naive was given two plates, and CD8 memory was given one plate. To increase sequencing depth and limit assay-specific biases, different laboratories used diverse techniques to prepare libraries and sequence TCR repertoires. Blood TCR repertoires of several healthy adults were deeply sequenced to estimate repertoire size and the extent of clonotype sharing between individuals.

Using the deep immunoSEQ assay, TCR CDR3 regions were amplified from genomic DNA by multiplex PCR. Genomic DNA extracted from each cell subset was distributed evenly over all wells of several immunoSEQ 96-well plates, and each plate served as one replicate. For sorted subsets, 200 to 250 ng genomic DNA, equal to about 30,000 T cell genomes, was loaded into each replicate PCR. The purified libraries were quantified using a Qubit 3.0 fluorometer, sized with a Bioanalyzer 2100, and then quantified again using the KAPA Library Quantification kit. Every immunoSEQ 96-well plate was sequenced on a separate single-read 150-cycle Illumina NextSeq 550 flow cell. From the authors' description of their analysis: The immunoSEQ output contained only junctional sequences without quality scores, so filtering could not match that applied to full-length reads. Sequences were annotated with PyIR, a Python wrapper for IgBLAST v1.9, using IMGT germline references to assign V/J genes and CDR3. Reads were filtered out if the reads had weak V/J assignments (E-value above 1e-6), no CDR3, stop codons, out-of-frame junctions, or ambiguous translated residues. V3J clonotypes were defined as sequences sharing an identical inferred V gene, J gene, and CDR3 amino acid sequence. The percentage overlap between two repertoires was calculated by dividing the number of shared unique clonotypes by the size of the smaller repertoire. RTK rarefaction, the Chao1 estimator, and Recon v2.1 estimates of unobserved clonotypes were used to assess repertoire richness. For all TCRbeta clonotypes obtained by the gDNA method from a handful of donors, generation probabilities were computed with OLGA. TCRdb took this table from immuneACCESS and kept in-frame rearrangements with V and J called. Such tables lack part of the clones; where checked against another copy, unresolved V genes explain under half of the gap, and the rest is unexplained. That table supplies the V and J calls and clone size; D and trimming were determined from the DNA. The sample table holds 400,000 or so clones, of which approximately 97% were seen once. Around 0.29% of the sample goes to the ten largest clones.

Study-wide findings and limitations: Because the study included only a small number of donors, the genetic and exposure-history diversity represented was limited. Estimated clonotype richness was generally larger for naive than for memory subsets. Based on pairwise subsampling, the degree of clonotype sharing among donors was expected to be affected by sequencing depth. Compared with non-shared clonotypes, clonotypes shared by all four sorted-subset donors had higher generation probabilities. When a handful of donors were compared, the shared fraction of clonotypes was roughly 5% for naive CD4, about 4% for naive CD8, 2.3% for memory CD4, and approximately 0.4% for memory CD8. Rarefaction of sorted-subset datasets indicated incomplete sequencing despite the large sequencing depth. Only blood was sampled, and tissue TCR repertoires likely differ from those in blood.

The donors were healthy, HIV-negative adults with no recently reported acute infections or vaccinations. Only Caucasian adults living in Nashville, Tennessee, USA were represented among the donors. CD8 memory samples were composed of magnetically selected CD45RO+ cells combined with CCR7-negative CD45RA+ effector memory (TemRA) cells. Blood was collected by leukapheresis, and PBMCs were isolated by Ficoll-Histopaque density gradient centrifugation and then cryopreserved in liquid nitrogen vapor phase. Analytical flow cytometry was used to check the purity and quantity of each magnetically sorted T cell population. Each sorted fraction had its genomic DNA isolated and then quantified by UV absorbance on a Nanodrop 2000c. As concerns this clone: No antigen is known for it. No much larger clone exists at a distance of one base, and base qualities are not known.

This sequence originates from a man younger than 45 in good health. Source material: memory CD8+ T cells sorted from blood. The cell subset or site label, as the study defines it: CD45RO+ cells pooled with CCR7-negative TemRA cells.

For the CDR3, the sequence is CASSDRGGTDTQYF. The sequence in DNA is TGCGCCAGCAGTGATAGGGGGGGCACAGATACGCAGTATTTT. This sequence uses TRBV10-1 and TRBJ2-3; the D region is possibly TRBD1 or TRBD2, each matching across 6 bases. At the junction V is shortened by 3 bases and J by 1 base, with 8 bases in between. From a lookup of the germline V gene (reference sequence), CDR1 and CDR2 are WNHNN and SYGVQD. The CDR3, from cysteine to phenylalanine, totals 14 residues. Solely the CDR3 DNA is kept, with 42 bases framed from the first base.